These 13 T cell receptor beta chains came from one sample sequenced in a study of T cells in women clearing cervical HPV infection. Sequenced by immunoSEQ multiplex PCR; TCRdb stores in-frame clones only, minus some. Here the sample table reports more than 40,000 clones. The sequenced sample consisted of blood buffy coat. Receptor source: a woman aged 18 to 75 with a cervical HPV16 infection that either progressed to CIN3+ or cleared (not recorded which).

As regards this clone: The observed sequence ends 3 residues before the CDR3 terminus, with the missing tail filled in from the germline J gene. J is TRBJ2-3 and V is TRBV7-2, with TRBD1 matching over 9 bases. The CDR3 extends over 15 amino acids. Germline lookup yields CDR1 SGHTA and CDR2 FQGNSA. The CDR3 protein is CASSTNRGRVETQYF. The sequenced CDR3 bases are TGTGCCAGCAGTACGAACAGGGGGCGCGTGGAGACG.

With respect to this clone: The sequence runs out 3 residues before the end of the CDR3; the remainder is reconstructed from the germline J gene. The chain couples TRBV24-1 to TRBJ1-2; 7 nucleotides align to TRBD1. V trimming: 4 bases; J trimming: 7 bases; junction bases outside the gene matches: 5. The CDR3 runs to 13 residues. Per the germline V gene, CDR1 is KGHDR and CDR2 is SFDVKD. The CDR3 DNA, read in part, is TGTGCCACCAGTGACAGCAGGGGGAGTGGC. As protein: CATSDSRGSG. The CDR3 reads in full as CATSDSRGSGYTF.

Of note for this clone: Coverage ceases 3 residues before the CDR3 finishes, and the germline J gene fills in the end. The chain recombines TRBV6-2 or TRBV6-3 with TRBJ1-2; D might be TRBD1 (5 bases). CDR1 is MNHEY and CDR2 is SVGEGT in the germline V gene. The CDR3 runs 15 residues. Trimming took 2 bases from V and 4 from J, leaving 14 bases between them. CDR3 DNA (partial): TGTGCCAGCAGTTACGGGGAGGGGTTTAGCTATGGC. It is translated as CASSYGEGFSYG. The CDR3, in full, reads CASSYGEGFSYGYTF.

Details on this clone: The CDR3 extends 3 residues past the end of the read, so its final part is completed from the germline J gene. The chain combines TRBV7-9 with TRBJ2-5; 7 bases are a match to TRBD2. CDR1 and CDR2 from the germline V gene are SEHNR and FQNEAQ (reference sequence). After removal of 4 bases from V and 6 bases from J, the junction contained 11 bases not matched to a gene. The CDR3 totals 15 residues. CDR3 protein: CASSSPLAGTKTQYF. The part of the CDR3 DNA that was read is TGTGCCAGCAGCTCCCCTTTAGCGGGTACGAAGACC.

Turning to this clone: Sequencing ends 3 residues short of the CDR3 end; the germline J gene provides the rest. The chain is built from TRBV29-1 and TRBJ2-3; D possibly matches TRBD1 or TRBD2 (6 bases each). This CDR3 spans 14 amino acids. Germline CDR1 reads SQVTM; CDR2 reads ANQGSEA. The CDR3 loop reads CSADGGTPGETQYF. The CDR3 DNA, read in part, is TGCAGCGCCGACGGCGGGACACCGGGAGAGACG.

As concerns this clone: The sequenced fragment ends 3 residues before the CDR3 boundary, so the rest is inferred from the germline J gene. The V call is TRBV20-1, the J call TRBJ2-3; TRBD1 matches 7 bases. In germline, CDR1 is DFQATT, CDR2 SNEGSKA (reference sequence). Trimming cost V 4 bases and J 3 bases; bases outside gene matches: 10. The CDR3 length is 15 residues. The CDR3 bases that were read are TGCAGTGCTACCCAAGGGGGCAGGGGGACAGATACG. Its translation: CSATQGGRGTDT. The complete CDR3 reads CSATQGGRGTDTQYF.

About this clone itself: The read finishes 3 residues shy of the CDR3 end, and the germline J gene is used to complete it. The gene calls are TRBV5-1 and TRBJ2-3; TRBD1 matches at 8 bases. The ends lost 6 bases at V and 4 bases at J; junction bases unmatched: 13. CDR1 and CDR2 (germline): SGHRS, YFSETQ. The CDR3 is 16 residues long. The sequenced part of the CDR3 DNA is TGCGCCAGCACTAACGGGCAGGGGGCTAGCTCAGATACG. Its translation is CASTNGQGASSDT. The CDR3 reads in full as CASTNGQGASSDTQYF.

Of note for this clone: The sequence runs out 3 residues before the end of the CDR3; the remainder is reconstructed from the germline J gene. The chain employs TRBV13 and TRBJ2-3; the match to TRBD1 covers 8 bases. The CDR3 loop spans 15 amino acids. Germline CDR1 is PRHDT and CDR2 is FYEKMQ (reference sequence). The V segment lost 5 bases and the J segment 6 bases; nucleotides outside the gene matches: 10. CDR3 amino acids: CASSLGQGLGDTQYF. The covered CDR3 bases are TGTGCCAGCAGCCTCGGACAGGGCTTGGGGGATACG.

The CDR3 sequence: CASSQGANTEAFF. The covered CDR3 bases are TGTGCCAGCAGCCAGGGGGCGAACACTGAA. The chain links TRBV7-3 to TRBJ1-1; 8 nucleotides match TRBD1. The CDR3 end lies 3 residues beyond the end of the read and is filled in from the germline J gene. This CDR3 spans 13 amino acids. V gave up 5 bases and J gave up 1 base; unmatched junction bases: 0. From germline, CDR1 is SGHTA and CDR2 FQGTGA. The variable domain in full, with the rest retrieved from reference TRBV7-3 and TRBJ1-1, is GAGVSQTPSNKVTEKGKYVELRCDPISGHTALYWYRQSLGQGPEFLIYFQGTGAADDSGLPNDRFFAVRPEGSVSTLKIQRTERGDSAVYLCASSQGANTEAFFGQGTRLTVV.

With respect to this clone: The read gets to within 3 residues of the CDR3 end, and the germline J gene fills in the rest. Other DNA variants within this sample encode the same CDR3. This chain links TRBV6-4 with TRBJ2-3; TRBD2 agrees at 8 bases. The junction had 0 bases not matched to a gene; V was cut back by 0 bases and J by 1 base. Germline V lookup: CDR1 MRHNA, CDR2 SNTAGT. The CDR3 totals 15 residues. The sequenced part of the CDR3 DNA is TGTGCCAGCAGTGACTCGCGGGGGGGCACAGATACG. Protein sequence: CASSDSRGGTDT. The CDR3, in full, reads CASSDSRGGTDTQYF.

About this clone itself: The read gets to within 3 residues of the CDR3 end, and the germline J gene fills in the rest. The chain couples TRBV6-2 or TRBV6-3 to TRBJ1-1, with D perhaps TRBD1 (5 bases). CDR1 and CDR2 from the germline V gene are MNHEY and SVGEGT. The CDR3 is 14 residues long. Between the trimmed V and J ends, which lost 7 bases and 3 bases, there was a span of 15 bases. The CDR3 here is CASTNSGAYTEAFF. The DNA read from the CDR3 is TGTGCCAGCACTAACTCTGGGGCATACACTGAA.

A word on this clone: Coverage ceases 3 residues before the CDR3 finishes, and the germline J gene fills in the end. J is TRBJ2-1 and V is TRBV20-1; 10 bases are shared with TRBD2. Per germline, CDR1 DFQATT and CDR2 SNEGSKA (reference sequence). J was trimmed by 3 bases and V by 1 base; bases with no gene match: 0. The CDR3 spans 14 residues. Partial CDR3 DNA: TGCAGTGCTAGAGGACTAGCGGGCTACAATGAG. Translating it yields CSARGLAGYNE. Given in full, the CDR3 is CSARGLAGYNEQFF.

As concerns this clone: A junction boundary mismatches the germline segment, possibly from a read error. The sequence runs out 3 residues before the end of the CDR3; the remainder is reconstructed from the germline J gene. The chain uses TRBV7-9 and TRBJ2-5; either TRBD1 or TRBD2 may supply D (6 bases each). The CDR3 loop spans 15 amino acids. From germline, CDR1 is SEHNR and CDR2 FQNEAQ (reference sequence). CDR3 region: CASTLGGQGSETQYF. The sequenced part of the CDR3 DNA is TGTGCCAGCACCTTAGGGGGGCAGGGGTCGGAGACC.